The source of this T cell receptor (beta chain) is a study of T cells after yellow fever vaccination. By 5'RACE template switching, TCR cDNA was produced, with a universal primer site and UMIs added in the process. MiXCR was run by TCRdb on the 5' RACE reads, yielding one entry per CDR3 protein. The sample contains about 430,000 distinct CDR3 sequences, approximately 18% of which appear only once. This clonotype occurred a few times. Germline CDR1 GTSNPN, CDR2 SVGIG (reference sequence). CDR3 size: 11 residues. The V gene lost 0 bases and the J gene lost 9 bases, with 6 bases spanning the gap. The rearrangement uses TRBV30 and TRBJ2-1, with a tentative D call TRBD2 (6 bases). The TCR was taken from a man aged 18 to 30 who received the YFV17D yellow fever vaccine. Sequencing used PBMCs, obtained before the yellow fever booster vaccination. CDR3 protein: CAWSVGGEQFF. CDR3 nucleotides: TGTGCCTGGAGTGTCGGGGGTGAGCAGTTCTTC.